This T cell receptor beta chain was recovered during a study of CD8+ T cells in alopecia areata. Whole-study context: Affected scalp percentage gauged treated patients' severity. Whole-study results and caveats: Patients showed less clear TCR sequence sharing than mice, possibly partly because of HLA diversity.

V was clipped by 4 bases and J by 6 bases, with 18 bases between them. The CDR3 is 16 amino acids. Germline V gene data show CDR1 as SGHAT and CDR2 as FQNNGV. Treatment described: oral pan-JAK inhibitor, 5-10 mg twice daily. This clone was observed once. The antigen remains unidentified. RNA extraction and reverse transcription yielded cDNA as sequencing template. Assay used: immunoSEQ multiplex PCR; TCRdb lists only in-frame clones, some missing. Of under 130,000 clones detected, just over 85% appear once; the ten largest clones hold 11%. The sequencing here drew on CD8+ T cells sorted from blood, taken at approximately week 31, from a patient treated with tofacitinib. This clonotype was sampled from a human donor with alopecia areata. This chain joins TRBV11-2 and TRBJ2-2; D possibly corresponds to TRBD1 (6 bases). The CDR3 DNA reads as TGTGCCAGCAGCTGGGGCCGGGACACCGCGTCCGGGGAGCTGTTTTTT. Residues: CASSWGRDTASGELFF. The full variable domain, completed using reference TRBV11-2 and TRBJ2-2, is EAGVAQSPRYKIIEKRQSVAFWCNPISGHATLYWYQQILGQGPKLLIQFQNNGVVDDSQLPKDRFSAERLKGVDSTLKIQPAKLEDSAVYLCASSWGRDTASGELFFGEGSRLTVL.